What follows is one T cell receptor beta chain and its context. The Seattle patients joined while their infection was active and were tracked longitudinally afterward. The source of the sample is a study of blood T cell repertoires in COVID-19. Study information: Acute and convalescent COVID-19 specimens originated in the United States, Italy and Spain. T cells, B-cell-depleted T cells, or PBMCs provided the cDNA or gDNA that served as material.

Germline V gene data show CDR1 as MDHEN and CDR2 as SYDVKM. V was pared by 5 bases and J by 1 base, with 18 bases of the junction left unmatched. The CDR3 totals 21 residues. As originally analysed: Reference gene primers were amplified, and this amplification served to estimate nucleated cell counts. Data came from immunoSEQ multiplex PCR; TCRdb stores just in-frame clones and leaves some out. V and J calls and clone size follow that table, whereas D and trimming were derived from the DNA. The sample has 390,000 or so clones, around 87% seen once. Input material: peripheral blood. V gene TRBV28 combines with J gene TRBJ2-5; 14 positions agree with TRBD2. The TCR sequence derives from a woman younger than 45 with COVID-19, enrolled during active disease. The CDR3 loop is CASSPRGTSGRRRGGQETQYF. The CDR3 nucleotides are TGTGCCAGCAGTCCCCGGGGGACTAGCGGGAGAAGAAGGGGTGGCCAAGAGACCCAGTACTTC.